Below are 3 T cell receptor beta chains sequenced from a single sample in a study of OX40 agonist ivuxolimab in advanced cancers. The method was immunoSEQ multiplex PCR; TCRdb's version includes in-frame clones alone and lacks a portion of them. The data hold around 70,000 clones, with roughly 87% observed a single time. Material: CD4+ or CD8+ T cells sorted from blood, obtained in a trial of the OX40 agonist ivuxolimab. The receptors come from an adult with an advanced solid tumor such as melanoma, head and neck, liver or kidney cancer.

The V call is TRBV5-8, the J call TRBJ1-5; TRBD1 is a possible D gene (5 bases). The CDR3 extends over 15 amino acids. Germline assignment: CDR1 SGHTS and CDR2 YDEGEE. V was pared by 3 bases and J by 3 bases, with 13 bases between. CDR3 DNA: TGTGCCAGCAGCTACGCCTCAGGGTACAATCAGCCCCAGCATTTT. It yields the protein CASSYASGYNQPQHF. The full variable domain, completed using reference TRBV5-8 and TRBJ1-5, is EAGVTQSPTHLIKTRGQQATLRCSPISGHTSVYWYQQALGLGLQFLLWYDEGEERNRGNFPPRFSGRQFPNYSSELNVNALELEDSALYLCASSYASGYNQPQHFGDGTRLSIL.

This chain connects TRBV10-3 to TRBJ2-1, with a tentative D call TRBD1 (6 bases). Germline assignment: CDR1 ENHRY and CDR2 SYGVKD. The CDR3 totals 15 residues. V lost 3 bases and J lost 5, with 14 bases in between. CDR3 region: CAISDRQVEDNEQFF. The DNA for the CDR3 is TGTGCCATCAGTGATCGACAGGTTGAAGACAATGAGCAGTTCTTC.

The chain joins TRBV7-3 to TRBJ2-1, with TRBD1 as a possible D gene (6 bases). This CDR3 has 13 residues. V was pared by 5 bases and J by 4 bases, with 9 bases between. CDR1 and CDR2 (germline): SGHTA, FQGTGA. The CDR3 region has the DNA TGTGCCAGCAGCCCCACAGGGTACAATGAGCAGTTCTTC. Its protein is CASSPTGYNEQFF.